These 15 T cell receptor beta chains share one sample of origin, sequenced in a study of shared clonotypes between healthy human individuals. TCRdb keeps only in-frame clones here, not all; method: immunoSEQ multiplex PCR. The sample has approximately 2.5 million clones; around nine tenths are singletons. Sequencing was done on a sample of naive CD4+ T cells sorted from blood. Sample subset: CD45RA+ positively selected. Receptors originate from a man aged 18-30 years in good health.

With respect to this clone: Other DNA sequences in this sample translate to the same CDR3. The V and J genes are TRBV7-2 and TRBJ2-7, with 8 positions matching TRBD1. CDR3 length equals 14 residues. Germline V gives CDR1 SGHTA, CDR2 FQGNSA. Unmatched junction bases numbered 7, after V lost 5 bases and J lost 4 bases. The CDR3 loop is CASSLGQAGYEQYF. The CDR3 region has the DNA TGTGCCAGCAGCCTGGGACAGGCTGGATACGAGCAGTACTTC.

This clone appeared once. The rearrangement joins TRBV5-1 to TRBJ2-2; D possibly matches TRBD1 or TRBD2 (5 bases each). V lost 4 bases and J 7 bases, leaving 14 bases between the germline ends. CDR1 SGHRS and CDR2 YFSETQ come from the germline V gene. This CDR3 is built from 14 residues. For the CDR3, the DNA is TGCGCCAGCAGCACGCGAGGGGATAGCGGGGAGCTGTTTTTT. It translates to CASSTRGDSGELFF.

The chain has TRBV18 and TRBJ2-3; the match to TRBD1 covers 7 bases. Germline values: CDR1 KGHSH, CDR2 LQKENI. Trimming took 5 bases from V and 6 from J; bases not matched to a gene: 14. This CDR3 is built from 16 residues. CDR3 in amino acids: CASSSQNIGQEDTQYF. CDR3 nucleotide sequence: TGTGCCAGCTCATCTCAAAATATCGGACAGGAGGATACGCAGTATTTT.

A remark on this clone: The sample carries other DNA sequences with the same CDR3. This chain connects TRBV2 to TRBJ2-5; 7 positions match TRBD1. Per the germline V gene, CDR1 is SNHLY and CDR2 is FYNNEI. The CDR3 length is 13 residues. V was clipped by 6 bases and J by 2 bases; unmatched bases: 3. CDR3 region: CASSRDRQETQYF. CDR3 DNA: TGTGCCAGCAGCCGGGACAGACAAGAGACCCAGTACTTC. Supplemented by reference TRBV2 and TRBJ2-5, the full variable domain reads EPEVTQTPSHQVTQMGQEVILRCVPISNHLYFYWYRQILGQKVEFLVSFYNNEISEKSEIFDDQFSVERPDGSNFTLKIRSTKLEDSAMYFCASSRDRQETQYFGPGTRLLVL.

DNA of the CDR3: TGTGCCAGCAGTCAGGACAGGGGGCGGGGTGAAGCTTTCTTT. Protein product: CASSQDRGRGEAFF. This chain joins TRBV6-5 and TRBJ1-1; 11 nucleotides agree with TRBD1. The CDR3 contains 14 residues. V lost 5 bases to trimming and J lost 7 bases; unmatched junction nucleotides: 6. Germline values: CDR1 MNHEY, CDR2 SVGAGI.

The CDR3 here is CASSSTGGKNTDTQYF. The CDR3 coding sequence is TGTGCCAGCAGCTCTACAGGGGGCAAGAACACAGATACGCAGTATTTT. The chain links TRBV11-2 to TRBJ2-3; 9 bases agree with TRBD1. Germline V CDR1 and CDR2: SGHAT, FQNNGV. This CDR3 comprises 16 residues. V shed 4 bases, J shed 2 bases, and the junction held 7 bases outside the gene matches.

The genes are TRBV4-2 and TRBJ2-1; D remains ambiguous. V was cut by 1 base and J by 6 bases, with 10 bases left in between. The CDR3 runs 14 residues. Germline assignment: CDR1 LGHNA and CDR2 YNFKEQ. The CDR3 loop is CASSQVGIGNEQFF. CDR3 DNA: TGTGCCAGCAGCCAAGTTGGAATCGGCAATGAGCAGTTCTTC.

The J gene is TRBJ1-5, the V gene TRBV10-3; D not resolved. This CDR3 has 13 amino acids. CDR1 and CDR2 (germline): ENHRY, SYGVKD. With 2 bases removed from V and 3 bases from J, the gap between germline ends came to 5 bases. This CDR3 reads CAISEGYNQPQHF. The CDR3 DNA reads TGTGCCATCAGTGAGGGGTACAATCAGCCCCAGCATTTT.

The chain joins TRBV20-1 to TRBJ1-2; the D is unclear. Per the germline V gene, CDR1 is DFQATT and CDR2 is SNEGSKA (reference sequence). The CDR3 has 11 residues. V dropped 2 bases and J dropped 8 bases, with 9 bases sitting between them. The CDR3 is CSARPDEGYTF. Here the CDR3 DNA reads TGCAGTGCTAGACCGGACGAAGGCTACACCTTC.

The chain's CDR3 is CSVETSGPYNEQFF. Written as DNA, the CDR3 is TGCAGCGTTGAGACTAGCGGCCCATACAATGAGCAGTTCTTC. V usage is TRBV29-1 and J usage is TRBJ2-1; 9 bases agree with TRBD2. CDR1 is SQVTM, CDR2 ANQGSEA, per germline. The CDR3 covers 14 residues. J lost 4 bases, V lost 3 bases, and 4 bases had no gene match.

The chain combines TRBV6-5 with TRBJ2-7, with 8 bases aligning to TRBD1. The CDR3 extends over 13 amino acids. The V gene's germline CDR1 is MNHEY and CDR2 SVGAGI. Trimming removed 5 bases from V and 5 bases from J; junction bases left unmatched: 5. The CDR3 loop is CASSRQGINEQYF. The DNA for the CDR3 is TGTGCCAGCAGTAGACAGGGGATCAACGAGCAGTACTTC.

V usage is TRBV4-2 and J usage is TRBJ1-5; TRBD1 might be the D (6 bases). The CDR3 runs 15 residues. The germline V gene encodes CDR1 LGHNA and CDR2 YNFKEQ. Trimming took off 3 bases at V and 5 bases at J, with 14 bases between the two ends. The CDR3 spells CASSHREGEYQPQHF. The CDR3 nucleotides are TGTGCCAGCAGCCACCGTGAGGGGGAGTATCAGCCCCAGCATTTT.

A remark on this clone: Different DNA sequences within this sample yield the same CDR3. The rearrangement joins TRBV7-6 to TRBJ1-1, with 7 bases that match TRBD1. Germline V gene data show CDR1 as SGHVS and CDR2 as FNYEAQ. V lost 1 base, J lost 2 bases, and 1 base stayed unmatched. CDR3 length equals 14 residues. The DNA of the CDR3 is TGTGCCAGCAGCTTAGGACAGGGAAACACTGAAGCTTTCTTT. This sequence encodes CASSLGQGNTEAFF.

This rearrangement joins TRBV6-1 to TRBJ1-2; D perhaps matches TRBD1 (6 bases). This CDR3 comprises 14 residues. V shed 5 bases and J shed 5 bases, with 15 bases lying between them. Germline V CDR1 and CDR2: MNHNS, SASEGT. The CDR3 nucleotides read TGTGCCAGCAGTACCCAGGGGCTGGGGTATGGCTACACCTTC. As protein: CASSTQGLGYGYTF.

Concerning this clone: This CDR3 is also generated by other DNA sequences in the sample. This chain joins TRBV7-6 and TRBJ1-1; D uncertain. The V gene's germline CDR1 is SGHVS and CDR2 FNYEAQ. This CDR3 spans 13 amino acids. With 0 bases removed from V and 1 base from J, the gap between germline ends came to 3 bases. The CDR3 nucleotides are TGTGCCAGCAGCTTAGCCAGGAACACTGAAGCTTTCTTT. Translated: CASSLARNTEAFF.